A selection of T cell receptor beta chains follows, all from one sample in a study. TCRdb reanalysed the 5' RACE reads using MiXCR and keeps one entry per CDR3 protein. The table records roughly 8,100 distinct CDR3 sequences, around 56% of them present only once. The sequencing input was memory CD4+ T cells sorted from a lymph node. The receptors stem from a female donor with breast cancer. Each CDR3 is given with its conserved first and last residue. A D gene is named only where the DNA matches it firmly. Only part of the rows carry a size: once, few, many, or a class if the clone is expanded.

few 14 - TRBJ2-7 TRBV4-3 TGCGCCAGCAGCCGACTCCGGGATTCCTACGAGCAGTACTTC CASSRLRDSYEQYF
- 14 - TRBJ1-2 TRBV4-3 TGCGCCAGCAGCCAAGATAGCGAGGGGAATGGCTACACCTTC CASSQDSEGNGYTF
- 14 - TRBJ2-2 TRBV11-2 TGTGCCAGCAGCAGGGGTTCGGGTAGCGGGGAGCTGTTTTTT CASSRGSGSGELFF
- 12 TRBD1 TRBJ2-7 TRBV27 TGTGCCAGCAGGGACAGGTCGCTCGAGCAGTACTTC CASRDRSLEQYF
few 12 - TRBJ2-7 TRBV20-1 TGCAGTGCTAGTGCGCCGGCCTACGAGCAGTACTTC CSASAPAYEQYF
- 14 TRBD1 TRBJ1-1 TRBV5-1 TGCGCCAGCAGCTTATTGACAGGGGGCACTGAAGCTTTCTTT CASSLLTGGTEAFF
few 15 - TRBJ2-1 TRBV15 TGTGCCACCAGCAGAGATTCAGTCCCGACGGATGAGCAGTTCTTC CATSRDSVPTDEQFF
- 14 TRBD2 TRBJ2-1 TRBV7-8 TGTGCCAGCAGCCCCGCGGGGGGGCCGGGTGAGCAGTTCTTC CASSPAGGPGEQFF
- 16 - TRBJ2-7 TRBV4-2 TGTGCCAGCAGCCAAGTCGGAACGGGAGTTGGGTACGAGCAGTACTTC CASSQVGTGVGYEQYF
few 13 - TRBJ1-2 TRBV4-1 TGCGCCAGCAGCCAAGAACAGGGAGAGGGCTACACCTTC CASSQEQGEGYTF
- 15 - TRBJ1-2 TRBV10-3 TGTGCCATCAGTGAGTCCACTGAGGGGAGCTATGGCTACACCTTC CAISESTEGSYGYTF
few 12 - TRBJ1-2 TRBV12-3/TRBV12-4 TGTGCCAGCAGTTTAGGTCCGGAGGGCTACACCTTC CASSLGPEGYTF
few 13 - TRBJ1-3 TRBV7-2 TGTGCCAGCAGCACCTCTAGGGGAAACACCATATATTTT CASSTSRGNTIYF
- 14 - TRBJ1-5 TRBV6-4 TGTGCCAGCAGTGAGTCGGATAGCAATCAGCCCCAGCATTTT CASSESDSNQPQHF
- 15 - TRBJ1-2 TRBV4-3 TGCGCCAGCAGCCAAGAGGGACAACAGGGCTATGGCTACACCTTC CASSQEGQQGYGYTF
- 14 - TRBJ1-4 TRBV12-3/TRBV12-4 TGTGCCAGTCTTTTAACCAGAACTAATGAAAAACTGTTTTTT CASLLTRTNEKLFF
- 16 TRBD2 TRBJ2-3 TRBV4-1 TGCGCCAGCAGCCAACCGGGATTAGCGGGGGCAGATACGCAGTATTTT CASSQPGLAGADTQYF
- 15 TRBD1 TRBJ1-1 TRBV7-9 TGTGCCAGCAGCTTAGGTAGGCAGGGGGCGTTTGAAGCTTTCTTT CASSLGRQGAFEAFF
few 14 - TRBJ1-1 TRBV18 TGTGCCAGCTCCCCACGCGACGGTTGGACTGAAGCTTTCTTT CASSPRDGWTEAFF
- 15 - TRBJ2-7 TRBV5-1 TGCGCCAGCAGCTTGTTGACCACAGTCTCCTACGAGCAGTACTTC CASSLLTTVSYEQYF
few 13 TRBD1 TRBJ2-3 TRBV12-3/TRBV12-4 TGTGCCAGCACCACAGGGGGGACGGATACGCAGTATTTT CASTTGGTDTQYF
- 14 - TRBJ1-6 TRBV18 TGTGCCAGCTCACCGCAAATGGTGGATTCACCCCTCCACTTT CASSPQMVDSPLHF
- 16 - TRBJ2-1 TRBV25-1 TGTGCCAGCAGTGATCCAAAGGTTAAGGGGGACAATGAGCAGTTCTTC CASSDPKVKGDNEQFF
- 14 - TRBJ2-7 TRBV6-5 TGTGCCAGCAGCTTAAGTCCGGGACAACCCTCCAATAATTTC CASSLSPGQPSNNF
few 14 - TRBJ1-1 TRBV3-1 TGTGCCAGCAGCCAAGACCCCAGCTCTTCTAAAGCTTTCTTT CASSQDPSSSKAFF
- 14 - TRBJ1-2 TRBV6-5 TGTGCCAGCAGTCCCGACAGGAGTAACTATGGCTACACCTTC CASSPDRSNYGYTF
few 14 - TRBJ2-5 TRBV5-5 TGTGCCAGCAGCTGGGGGGCGGGAGAAGAGACCCAGTACTTC CASSWGAGEETQYF
- 12 - TRBJ2-3 TRBV28 TGTGCCAGCAGTTTAGATACAGATACGCAGTATTTT CASSLDTDTQYF
- 14 - TRBJ2-1 TRBV29-1 TGCAGCGTTGAAGCAGGCTCGGGTTATAGTGAGCAGTTCTTC CSVEAGSGYSEQFF
few 14 TRBD1 TRBJ2-3 TRBV7-3 TGTGCCAGCAGCTTATTGACAGGGGTAGATACGCAGTATTTT CASSLLTGVDTQYF
- 11 - TRBJ2-1 TRBV7-9 TGTGCCAGCAGCCCCCTTGATGAGCAGTTCTTC CASSPLDEQFF
few 13 - TRBJ2-7 TRBV7-9 TGTGCCAGCAGCTTAGGGGGAGGCTACGAGCAGTACTTC CASSLGGGYEQYF
- 12 - TRBJ2-1 TRBV30 TGTGCCTGGAGTGGTTATGGCAATGAGCAGTTCTTC CAWSGYGNEQFF
few 14 TRBD1 TRBJ2-7 TRBV20-1 TGCAGTGCTAGAGATATCAGGGGGCGCTACGAGCAGTACTTC CSARDIRGRYEQYF
- 17 TRBD1 TRBJ2-7 TRBV3-1 TGTGCCAGCAGCCAGTCCGCCGACAGGGAAAGCTCCTACGAGCAGTACTTC CASSQSADRESSYEQYF
- 11 - TRBJ1-1 TRBV12-3/TRBV12-4 TGTGCCAGCAGTTCAAGGGGAACAGCTTTCTTT CASSSRGTAFF
- 13 - TRBJ2-3 TRBV5-1 TGCGCCAGCAGCACGGATAATCCAGATACGCAGTATTTT CASSTDNPDTQYF
- 16 - TRBJ2-3 TRBV6-5 TGTGCCAGCTCCCCTGGGCAGGGGGGCAGCACAGATACGCAGTATTTT CASSPGQGGSTDTQYF
once 15 - TRBJ2-1 TRBV20-1 TGCAGTGCTAGAGATGCGGGTATGATTGACAATGAGCAGTTCTTC CSARDAGMIDNEQFF
once 15 TRBD2 TRBJ2-1 TRBV28 TGTGCCAGCAGTTTCACCTGGCTAGCGGGGGGTGAGCAGTTCTTC CASSFTWLAGGEQFF
- 15 - TRBJ1-2 TRBV6-5 TGTGCCTGCAGTTACTCACCTACCGGGGGTCGGGGCTACACCTTC CACSYSPTGGRGYTF
few 15 TRBD1 TRBJ2-7 TRBV7-2 TGTGCCAGCAGCTCCTGGGGGACAGGGGACTACGAGCAGTACTTC CASSSWGTGDYEQYF
few 12 - TRBJ2-4 TRBV30 TGTGCCTGGAGTGTAGAGTCTGGGGGCCAGTACTTC CAWSVESGGQYF
once 13 - TRBJ2-1 TRBV28 TGTGCCAGCGGTCTGGGAGGTCGTAATGAGCAGTTCTTC CASGLGGRNEQFF
few 15 - TRBJ2-7 TRBV10-2 TGCGCCAGCAGTGAGTCGATCGGACCTTTAGGCGAGCAGTACTTC CASSESIGPLGEQYF
- 15 TRBD1 TRBJ2-3 TRBV29-1 TGCAGCGCGGGGGACAGGGACCCTAGCACAGATACGCAGTATTTT CSAGDRDPSTDTQYF
medium-sized 12 TRBD1 TRBJ1-1 TRBV29-1 TGCAGCGCTCAGGGGGGGAACACTGAAGCTTTCTTT CSAQGGNTEAFF
few 15 - TRBJ2-7 TRBV7-8 TGTGCCAGCAGCTTAGGCCGGCAGGCCCCGGGAGAGCAGTACTTC CASSLGRQAPGEQYF
few 13 - TRBJ2-1 TRBV28 TGTGCCAGCAGTCCCGACAGCCACAATGAGCAGTTCTTC CASSPDSHNEQFF
- 12 - TRBJ1-4 TRBV6-1 TGTGCCAGCAGTCTCCTGGAGGAAAAACTGTTTTTT CASSLLEEKLFF
- 16 - TRBJ2-6 TRBV6-5 TGTGCTAGCAGTTACTCACGGCTCTCTGGGGCCAACGTCCTGACTTTC CASSYSRLSGANVLTF
few 17 TRBD2 TRBJ2-7 TRBV12-3/TRBV12-4 TGTGCCAGCAGTGGGACTAGCGGGAGTACTGTGAGCTACGAGCAGTACTTC CASSGTSGSTVSYEQYF
- 16 TRBD2 TRBJ2-1 TRBV5-1 TGCGCCAGCAGCTCGGGCGGGGGGCTGACCTACAATGAGCAGTTCTTC CASSSGGGLTYNEQFF
few 16 TRBD1 TRBJ1-4 TRBV18 TGTGCCAGCTCGAACGGACAGGGCGCAACTAATGAAAAACTGTTTTTT CASSNGQGATNEKLFF
- 13 - TRBJ2-3 TRBV7-8 TGTGCCAGCAGCTTACGCTTATTGGATACGCAGTATTTT CASSLRLLDTQYF
few 16 TRBD1 TRBJ2-7 TRBV7-2 TGTGCCAGCAGCCCGCGCCCGCAGGGGGCCGGCTACGAGCAGTACTTC CASSPRPQGAGYEQYF
- 14 TRBD1 TRBJ2-7 TRBV28 TGTGCCAGCAGGGGAAGTCAGGGGGCCTACGAGCAGTACTTC CASRGSQGAYEQYF